This is a list of T cell receptor beta chains from one sample in a study of blood T cell repertoires in COVID-19. Sequenced by immunoSEQ multiplex PCR; TCRdb stores in-frame clones only, minus some. The sample consists of roughly 500,000 clones, 85% to 90% of them appearing once. The sequencing sample was made of peripheral blood. The receptors stem from a man aged 18 to 29 with COVID-19, enrolled during active disease. The CDR3 runs from the conserved cysteine through the conserved F or W. D genes are given only for firm matches. Clone size is shown for a subset of rows, as once, few, many or a class of expanded clone.

v_gene	d_gene	j_gene	abundance	CDR3aa	CDR3nt
TRBV7-9	TRBD2	TRBJ2-2	-	CASSWGRTSGDTGELFF	TGTGCCAGCAGCTGGGGGAGAACTAGCGGGGACACCGGGGAGCTGTTTTTT
TRBV4-2	TRBD1	TRBJ2-1	-	CASSPGQGGGNEQFF	TGTGCCAGCAGCCCTGGACAGGGGGGCGGGAATGAGCAGTTCTTC
TRBV27	TRBD2	TRBJ2-2	-	CASSLVTSGRAGELFF	TGTGCCAGCAGTTTGGTGACTAGCGGGAGGGCCGGGGAGCTGTTTTTT
TRBV18	TRBD1	TRBJ1-4	-	CASSPQGQGRGKLFF	TGTGCCAGCTCACCACAGGGACAGGGGAGAGGAAAACTGTTTTTT
TRBV3-1/TRBV3-2	TRBD2	TRBJ2-1	-	CASSQEPAGGYSNEQFF	TGTGCCAGCAGCCAAGAGCCGGCGGGGGGGTACTCCAATGAGCAGTTCTTC
TRBV18	-	TRBJ1-4	-	CASSPGGNGEKLFF	TGTGCCAGCTCACCGGGAGGGAATGGTGAAAAACTGTTTTTT
TRBV14	TRBD2	TRBJ2-1	-	CASSLIRGGNEQFF	TGTGCCAGCAGCCTCATCCGGGGGGGAAATGAGCAGTTCTTC
TRBV27	TRBD2	TRBJ2-5	-	CASSLAGETQYF	TGTGCCAGCAGTCTAGCGGGTGAGACCCAGTACTTC
TRBV19	-	TRBJ2-3	once	CASSPLTGSTDTQYF	TGTGCCAGTTCCCCCTTAACGGGGTCCACAGATACGCAGTATTTT
TRBV4-1	TRBD1	TRBJ1-1	-	CASSTGQGTDTEAFF	TGCGCCAGCAGCACAGGACAGGGTACGGACACTGAAGCTTTCTTT
TRBV19	TRBD1	TRBJ1-2	-	CASNQQGSDGYTF	TGTGCCAGTAATCAACAGGGGTCGGATGGCTACACCTTC
TRBV25-1	-	TRBJ1-6	-	CASTPGNRSPLHF	TGTGCCAGCACCCCGGGGAATCGATCACCCCTCCACTTT
TRBV30	-	TRBJ2-3	few	CAWGDSADTDTQYF	TGTGCCTGGGGGGATTCCGCGGACACAGATACGCAGTATTTT
TRBV28	-	TRBJ2-6	-	CASSTGSGANVLTF	TGTGCCAGCTCAACAGGGTCAGGGGCCAACGTCCTGACTTTC
TRBV7-7	-	TRBJ2-5	-	CASSRGQQETQYF	TGTGCTAGCAGCCGTGGACAGCAAGAGACCCAGTACTTC
TRBV2	TRBD1	TRBJ1-1	-	CASRQGPNTEAFF	TGTGCCAGTCGACAGGGCCCGAACACTGAAGCTTTCTTT
TRBV7-2	-	TRBJ1-6	-	CASSPFRYNSPLHF	TGTGCCAGCAGCCCCTTTCGTTATAATTCACCCCTCCACTTT
TRBV9	TRBD2	TRBJ2-2	-	CASSVDRTSTGELFF	TGTGCCAGCAGCGTAGACCGGACTAGCACCGGGGAGCTGTTTTTT
TRBV19	TRBD1	TRBJ1-2	-	CASRIDRGLRYGYTF	TGTGCCAGTAGAATAGACAGGGGGCTTCGCTATGGCTACACCTTC
TRBV28	-	TRBJ1-1	-	CASSLWGKVTEAFF	TGTGCCAGCAGTTTATGGGGCAAGGTCACTGAAGCTTTCTTT
TRBV19	-	TRBJ2-1	-	CASSITSGLVGNEQFF	TGTGCCAGTAGTATAACGAGCGGCCTGGTGGGCAATGAGCAGTTCTTC
TRBV6-4	TRBD2	TRBJ2-7	-	CASSESPGLASEQYF	TGTGCCAGCAGTGAATCCCCGGGACTAGCTTCCGAGCAGTACTTC
TRBV30	-	TRBJ2-4	-	CAWKVVGGKNIQYF	TGTGCCTGGAAGGTCGTCGGCGGCAAAAACATTCAGTACTTC
TRBV9	TRBD1	TRBJ2-2	once	CASSARQGLRTGELFF	TGTGCCAGCAGCGCTCGACAGGGCCTTCGAACCGGGGAGCTGTTTTTT
TRBV4-1	-	TRBJ2-4	-	CASSPGQSKNIQYF	TGCGCCAGCAGCCCAGGACAGTCCAAAAACATTCAGTACTTC
TRBV2	-	TRBJ2-1	-	CASSEARGGYNEQFF	TGTGCCAGCAGTGAAGCGCGAGGGGGCTACAATGAGCAGTTCTTC
TRBV7-9	TRBD2	TRBJ2-1	-	CASSPRPGLAGEPHNEQFF	TGTGCCAGCAGCCCAAGACCGGGACTAGCGGGGGAGCCCCACAATGAGCAGTTCTTC
TRBV7-2	-	TRBJ1-1	-	CASSFHRVFHTEAFF	TGTGCCAGCAGCTTCCACAGGGTTTTCCACACTGAAGCTTTCTTT
TRBV29-1	-	TRBJ2-1	-	CSVIQHEQFF	TGCAGCGTTATACAGCATGAGCAGTTCTTC